These 32 T cell receptor beta chains share one sample of origin, sequenced in a study of cytomegalovirus exposure and HLA in healthy donors. Primers for the PCR totalled 60 Vbeta and 13 Jbeta. Sequenced by immunoSEQ multiplex PCR; TCRdb stores in-frame clones only, minus some. The sample has 150,000 to 180,000 clones, 60% to 85% seen once. The sample consisted of PBMCs. The source of these receptors is a woman between 40 and 55 years old in good health and CMV-seronegative.

The chain uses TRBV5-4 and TRBJ2-5; 9 bases map to TRBD1. CDR1 and CDR2 (germline): SGHNT, YYREEE (reference sequence). The CDR3 is made up of 13 amino acids. The junction had 5 bases not matched to a gene; V was cut back by 3 bases and J by 8 bases. This CDR3 reads CASSSDRGYTQYF. The CDR3 DNA reads as TGTGCCAGCAGCTCCGACAGGGGGTATACCCAGTACTTC.

This chain joins TRBV6-1 and TRBJ1-1, with TRBD1 matching 11 bases. This CDR3 has 14 residues. The trim removed 0 bases at V and 6 bases at J, leaving 0 bases unmatched. Germline CDR1 and CDR2: MNHNS and SASEGT. CDR3: CASSEAGQGAEAFF. The DNA of the CDR3 is TGTGCCAGCAGTGAAGCGGGACAGGGGGCTGAAGCTTTCTTT.

The chain links TRBV13 to TRBJ2-1; perhaps TRBD2 as D (5 bases). The CDR3 totals 15 residues. The ends were cut back, 0 bases at V and 10 bases at J, with 16 bases in the middle. Germline CDR1 PRHDT, CDR2 FYEKMQ (reference sequence). As DNA, the CDR3 is TGTGCCAGCAGCTTAGGGCCGGGTCGGGGTAGGGAGCAGTTCTTC. Its translation: CASSLGPGRGREQFF. Drawing the rest from reference TRBV13 and TRBJ2-1, the complete variable domain is AAGVIQSPRHLIKEKRETATLKCYPIPRHDTVYWYQQGPGQDPQFLISFYEKMQSDKGSIPDRFSAQQFSDYHSELNMSSLELGDSALYFCASSLGPGRGREQFFGPGTRLTVL.

The sample holds a few counts of this clone. The J gene is TRBJ2-7, the V gene TRBV11-3, with 7 nucleotides matching TRBD2. Germline V CDR1 and CDR2: SGHNT, YENEEA. Trimming cost V 7 bases and J 3 bases; bases outside gene matches: 6. The CDR3 has 13 residues. The CDR3 loop reads CASTGSGLYEQYF. In nucleotides, the CDR3 is TGTGCCAGCACTGGTAGCGGGCTCTACGAGCAGTACTTC.

This clone appeared once. This sample also contains other DNA sequences that code for the same CDR3. The chain carries TRBV5-1 and TRBJ1-2, with D possibly matching TRBD1 (6 bases). Germline CDR1 is SGHRS and CDR2 is YFSETQ. V was pared by 2 bases and J by 1 base, with 6 bases between. The CDR3 loop spans 13 amino acids. CDR3 DNA sequence: TGCGCCAGCAGCTTACAGGGTAACTATGGCTACACCTTC. Protein sequence: CASSLQGNYGYTF. The variable domain in full, with the rest retrieved from reference TRBV5-1 and TRBJ1-2, is KAGVTQTPRYLIKTRGQQVTLSCSPISGHRSVSWYQQTPGQGLQFLFEYFSETQRNKGNFPGRFSGRQFSNSRSEMNVSTLELGDSALYLCASSLQGNYGYTFGSGTRLTVV.

This rearrangement joins TRBV6-6 to TRBJ1-2; 7 nucleotides match TRBD1. This CDR3 is built from 13 residues. In germline, CDR1 is MNHNY, CDR2 SVGAGI (reference sequence). V lost 4 bases to trimming and J lost 8 bases; unmatched junction nucleotides: 7. CDR3 protein: CASSFDRDLGYTF. The CDR3 DNA reads TGTGCCAGCAGTTTCGACAGGGATTTGGGCTACACCTTC.

This chain joins TRBV11-2 and TRBJ1-6, with no clear D. This CDR3 comprises 12 residues. Trimming shortened V by 5 bases and J by 10 bases, and 9 bases separated the two germline ends. Germline values: CDR1 SGHAT, CDR2 FQNNGV. Here the CDR3 reads CASSPGSSPLHF. In DNA form, the CDR3 reads TGTGCCAGCAGCCCGGGGTCCTCACCCCTCCACTTT.

This chain joins TRBV7-9 and TRBJ1-1; 7 bases match TRBD1. J was trimmed by 4 bases and V by 7 bases; bases with no gene match: 3. The germline CDR1 and CDR2 sequences are SEHNR and FQNEAQ (reference sequence). The CDR3 spans 12 residues. CDR3 amino acids: CASTRQGTEAFF. In DNA, the CDR3 is TGTGCCAGCACACGACAGGGCACTGAAGCTTTCTTT.

The rearrangement links TRBV7-9 to TRBJ2-5; 8 bases fit TRBD2. V shed 7 bases and J 3 bases; nucleotides not matched to a gene: 16. The CDR3 is 17 amino acids. The germline V gene encodes CDR1 SEHNR and CDR2 FQNEAQ (reference sequence). CDR3 residues: CASIPSRVGRAEETQYF. The CDR3 region has the DNA TGTGCCAGCATCCCATCTCGGGTCGGGAGGGCCGAAGAGACCCAGTACTTC.

The chain employs TRBV6-5 and TRBJ2-7; D gene ambiguous. Germline V lookup: CDR1 MNHEY, CDR2 SVGAGI. CDR3 length: 11 residues. V was trimmed by 6 bases and J by 3 bases, leaving 6 bases between them. The CDR3 nucleotides read TGTGCCAGCAGGTCCCTCTACGAGCAGTACTTC. This codes for CASRSLYEQYF.

In its sample, this clone was seen many times. The chain couples TRBV10-1 to TRBJ1-1; unclear D gene. V was clipped by 3 bases and J by 4 bases, with 12 bases between them. In germline, CDR1 is WNHNN, CDR2 SYGVQD (reference sequence). This CDR3 is built from 14 residues. CDR3 region: CASSEFRPGTEAFF. The CDR3 DNA follows: TGCGCCAGCAGTGAATTCAGACCGGGCACTGAAGCTTTCTTT.

The chain carries TRBV7-2 and TRBJ1-2; weak D call: TRBD1 (5 bases). Germline V gives CDR1 SGHTA, CDR2 FQGNSA. CDR3 length equals 13 residues. With 5 bases removed from V and 8 bases from J, the gap between germline ends came to 15 bases. CDR3 in DNA: TGTGCCAGCAGCCCCGGGGGGGTTATGGGCTACACCTTC. Protein product: CASSPGGVMGYTF.

This chain joins TRBV5-1 and TRBJ2-7; TRBD1 agrees at 9 bases. J was trimmed by 5 bases and V by 3 bases; bases with no gene match: 6. CDR3 length equals 14 residues. Germline values: CDR1 SGHRS, CDR2 YFSETQ. In DNA form, the CDR3 reads TGCGCCAGCAGCTGGGGGACAGGGAACGACGAGCAGTACTTC. Translation: CASSWGTGNDEQYF.

The rearrangement links TRBV5-4 to TRBJ2-3, with 9 nucleotides matching TRBD2. Unmatched junction bases numbered 0, after V lost 0 bases and J lost 1 base. The CDR3 runs 15 residues. Germline CDR1 SGHNT, CDR2 YYREEE (reference sequence). DNA of the CDR3: TGTGCCAGCAGCTTGGAGCGGGGGGGCACAGATACGCAGTATTTT. Amino acids: CASSLERGGTDTQYF.

The chain has TRBV7-6 and TRBJ2-1; TRBD2 matches 14 bases. Germline CDR1 and CDR2: SGHVS and FNYEAQ. This CDR3 is 18 amino acids long. V lost 1 base, J lost 0 bases, and 2 bases stayed unmatched. The CDR3 loop reads CASSLGLAGGASYNEQFF. The CDR3 DNA follows: TGTGCCAGCAGCTTAGGACTAGCGGGAGGGGCCTCCTACAATGAGCAGTTCTTC.

The chain combines TRBV6-5 with TRBJ1-2; 8 positions agree with TRBD1. This CDR3 is built from 13 residues. With 4 bases clipped from V and 4 bases from J, the junction kept 2 bases outside the gene matches. Per germline, CDR1 MNHEY and CDR2 SVGAGI. The CDR3 DNA follows: TGTGCCAGCAGTTCAGGACAGGGCTATGGCTACACCTTC. This gives the protein CASSSGQGYGYTF.

The V and J genes are TRBV6-5 and TRBJ2-7; TRBD1 matches at 7 bases. Germline-derived CDR1 and CDR2 are MNHEY and SVGAGI. The CDR3 covers 12 residues. After removal of 10 bases from V and 5 bases from J, the junction contained 8 bases not matched to a gene. The CDR3 sequence is CATNRGMHEQYF. CDR3 nucleotides: TGTGCCACCAACAGGGGAATGCACGAGCAGTACTTC.

The rearrangement links TRBV6-5 to TRBJ2-7; 9 bases map to TRBD1. The CDR3 loop spans 14 amino acids. Germline V CDR1 and CDR2: MNHEY, SVGAGI. J gave up 5 bases and V 4 bases, and 6 bases lay outside the gene matches. In DNA form, the CDR3 reads TGTGCCAGCAGTTCGGACAGGGGCGCAAACGAGCAGTACTTC. Translating gives CASSSDRGANEQYF.

The genes are TRBV1 and TRBJ2-5; the listed D gene, TRBD2, was not tested against the DNA. TRBV1 is listed as a pseudogene. CDR3 size: 13 residues. Written as DNA, the CDR3 is TGCACCAGCAGCCAAGATTTGCGAGAGACCCAGTACTTC. It specifies CTSSQDLRETQYF.

The chain carries TRBV20-1 and TRBJ1-1; D perhaps matches TRBD1 (5 bases). Trimming cost V 0 bases and J 11 bases, with 10 bases left between them. Germline V gives CDR1 DFQATT, CDR2 SNEGSKA (reference sequence). This CDR3 comprises 11 residues. The CDR3 reads CSARDRVGAFF. The CDR3 DNA is TGCAGTGCTAGAGACAGGGTGGGGGCTTTCTTT.

The chain couples TRBV12-5 to TRBJ2-3; D remains ambiguous. The CDR3 contains 13 residues. In germline, CDR1 is LGHNT, CDR2 FRNRAP. V shed 1 base and J shed 4 bases, with 6 bases lying between them. The CDR3: CASGLAEADTQYF. CDR3 DNA sequence: TGTGCTAGTGGTTTGGCCGAGGCAGATACGCAGTATTTT. The complete variable domain, with remaining parts taken from reference TRBV12-5 and TRBJ2-3, reads DARVTQTPRHKVTEMGQEVTMRCQPILGHNTVFWYRQTMMQGLELLAYFRNRAPLDDSGMPKDRFSAEMPDATLATLKIQPSEPRDSAVYFCASGLAEADTQYFGPGTRLTVL.

This chain links TRBV19 with TRBJ1-1; D possibly corresponds to TRBD1 (5 bases). Germline V gene sequence: CDR1 LNHDA, CDR2 SQIVND (reference sequence). Trimming cost V 1 base and J 6 bases, with 12 bases left between them. This CDR3 has 14 amino acids. The DNA for the CDR3 is TGTGCCAGTAGTATAGGGGGGGGAAGGGCTGAAGCTTTCTTT. It translates to CASSIGGGRAEAFF.

The chain uses TRBV10-3 and TRBJ1-2; D not resolved. CDR1 and CDR2 from the germline V gene are ENHRY and SYGVKD. The CDR3 contains 14 residues. Trimming removed 6 bases from V and 5 bases from J, with 16 bases in between. The CDR3 bases are TGTGCCATCAGGTCAGAAACATTCCGATATGGCTACACCTTC. Protein sequence: CAIRSETFRYGYTF.

The chain links TRBV28 to TRBJ2-7, with 11 bases fitting TRBD1. The CDR3 has 14 residues. Germline CDR1 and CDR2: MDHEN and SYDVKM. The V gene end was trimmed by 5 bases and the J gene end by 5 bases; junction bases not matched to a gene: 5. Here the CDR3 DNA reads TGTGCCAGCAGTAACCGGGACAGGGGGAACGAGCAGTACTTC. This sequence encodes CASSNRDRGNEQYF.

The chain joins TRBV6-1 to TRBJ2-3; 8 bases line up with TRBD2. CDR1 MNHNS and CDR2 SASEGT come from the germline V gene. Trimming removed 1 base from V and 0 bases from J; junction bases left unmatched: 6. This CDR3 has 17 amino acids. CDR3 loop: CASSEGGGGTSTDTQYF. As DNA, the CDR3 is TGTGCCAGCAGTGAAGGGGGCGGGGGGACTAGCACAGATACGCAGTATTTT.

CDR3: CASSLGYNRGTHTDTQYF. The CDR3 nucleotides are TGTGCCAGCAGTTTAGGCTATAACAGGGGGACACATACGGATACGCAGTATTTT. The J gene is TRBJ2-3, the V gene TRBV28, with TRBD1 identical over 8 bases. Germline loops: CDR1 MDHEN, CDR2 SYDVKM. V lost 2 bases and J lost 6; bases outside the gene matches: 16. This CDR3 has 18 residues.

The chain combines TRBV10-3 with TRBJ2-7; TRBD2 aligns across 13 bases. This CDR3 contains 15 residues. Germline CDR1 is ENHRY and CDR2 is SYGVKD. After removal of 6 bases from V and 3 bases from J, the junction contained 5 bases not matched to a gene. The CDR3 DNA sequence: TGTGCCATCAGCAAAGGACTAGCGGGAGACTACGAGCAGTACTTC. Protein: CAISKGLAGDYEQYF.

The chain is built from TRBV2 and TRBJ2-3; 10 bases are shared with TRBD2. CDR1 and CDR2 from the germline V gene are SNHLY and FYNNEI. The CDR3 is 16 amino acids. V lost 5 bases, J lost 5 bases, and 10 bases stayed unmatched. The CDR3 DNA reads TGTGCCAGCAGTTCAATTGAGCGGGGGGGCAAAGATACGCAGTATTTT. The encoded protein is CASSSIERGGKDTQYF.

The V gene is TRBV11-2, the J gene TRBJ2-7; 7 nucleotides align to TRBD1. V trimming: 6 bases; J trimming: 3 bases; junction bases outside the gene matches: 11. Germline V gene sequence: CDR1 SGHAT, CDR2 FQNNGV. This CDR3 comprises 15 residues. CDR3 amino acids: CASRRIRDSLYEQYF. As DNA, the CDR3 is TGTGCCAGCAGACGCATCCGGGACAGTCTCTACGAGCAGTACTTC.

The V call is TRBV7-8, the J call TRBJ1-4; 8 bases agree with TRBD1. CDR3 length: 17 residues. Germline V CDR1 and CDR2: SGHVS, FQNEAQ. The V and J ends lost 2 bases and 6 bases, in that order; junction bases with no gene match: 11. CDR3 sequence reads: CASSLRGQGARDEKLFF. The DNA for the CDR3 is TGTGCCAGCAGCTTAAGGGGCCAGGGGGCGCGCGATGAAAAACTGTTTTTT.

The V and J genes are TRBV9 and TRBJ2-7; 11 bases align to TRBD1. V was pared by 5 bases and J by 10 bases, with 8 bases of the junction left unmatched. The CDR3 runs to 13 residues. From germline, CDR1 is SGDLS and CDR2 YYNGEE. Written as DNA, the CDR3 is TGTGCCAGCAGTCCTGGACAGGGGGCAGGACAGTACTTC. Its protein is CASSPGQGAGQYF.

The chain couples TRBV5-4 to TRBJ2-2; D is possibly TRBD2 (5 bases). Germline CDR1 and CDR2: SGHNT and YYREEE (reference sequence). The CDR3 extends over 13 amino acids. V shed 4 bases and J shed 6 bases, with 10 bases lying between them. The DNA for the CDR3 is TGTGCCAGCAGCCCGGGGAATCCCGGGGAGCTGTTTTTT. Protein sequence: CASSPGNPGELFF.